This TCR beta chain was identified during a study of regulatory T cells in long-lasting Graves disease. Whole-study findings and limits: The TCR repertoire of persistent Graves' patients was less diverse than that of newly diagnosed ones. Peripheral blood alone, not thyroid tissue, underwent study. TRBV28, TRBJ1-2 and TRBJ2-5 emerged as the favored segments in persistent disease.

Time point noted: persistent/refractory GD, antithyroid drugs over 5 years with positive TRAb. RNA isolated from PBMCs was used to make the TCR library. The CDR3 contains 14 residues. V dropped 3 bases and J dropped 1 base, with 9 bases sitting between them. Germline CDR1 ENHRY, CDR2 SYGVKD. The authors built TCR beta libraries using iRepertoire HTBI primers and Arm-PCR of CDR3 regions. TCRdb re-called the multiplex PCR reads through MiXCR, storing one row per CDR3 protein. The sample has about 470,000 distinct CDR3 sequences, around 21% seen once. This clonotype has ten or more counts. What it binds is unknown.

The source is a female donor with Graves disease. The J gene is TRBJ1-2, the V gene TRBV10-3, with a weak D call TRBD1 (5 bases). Material: peripheral blood mononuclear cells (PBMCs), obtained when the disease was refractory, from a patient treated with antithyroid drugs. The CDR3 nucleotides read TGTGCCATCAGTGACAGGGCGAGTAACTATGGCTACACCTTC. It is translated as CAISDRASNYGYTF.